A single sample gave rise to the 9 T cell receptor beta chains below, sequenced in a study of molecular identifiers for immune sequencing clone quantification. TCRdb itself ran the PCR reads through MiXCR, one entry per CDR3 protein. Here the sample spans around 460,000 distinct CDR3 sequences, about a fifth being singletons. The sequenced material came from naive CD8+ T cells from blood, with Jurkat cell RNA spiked in. Subset described: FACS-sorted CD8+CD4-CCR7+CD45RA+ naive T cells. The receptor source for this set is a human donor in good health. Some libraries in this study had Jurkat cell RNA spiked in.

This clonotype showed up just a few times. The chain has TRBV19 and TRBJ2-3, with no clear D. The CDR3 is 14 residues long. Per the germline V gene, CDR1 is LNHDA and CDR2 is SQIVND (reference sequence). V lost 5 bases and J lost 8, with 17 bases in between. The CDR3 bases are TGTGCCAGTAGTTTTAACAGCGCGGTGGGTACGCAGTATTTT. Translating it yields CASSFNSAVGTQYF.

This clonotype was picked up many times. J is TRBJ2-5 and V is TRBV7-8; a possible D gene is TRBD2 (5 bases). This CDR3 comprises 15 residues. The germline V gene has CDR1 SGHVS and CDR2 FQNEAQ. The germline V and J ends were trimmed by 1 base and 1 base, with 10 bases remaining between them. CDR3 sequence: CASSLDLLVQETQYF. In DNA, the CDR3 is TGTGCCAGCAGCTTAGACCTACTAGTCCAAGAGACCCAGTACTTC.

This clonotype was seen repeatedly, ten times or more. The J gene is TRBJ2-5, the V gene TRBV29-1; perhaps TRBD1 as D (5 bases). V was shortened by 7 bases and J by 4 bases, with 19 bases between the two germline ends. CDR3 length equals 14 residues. The germline V gene encodes CDR1 SQVTM and CDR2 ANQGSEA. Here the CDR3 reads CSGRQLRDPETQYF. CDR3 DNA sequence: TGCAGCGGCCGACAGTTACGAGATCCAGAGACCCAGTACTTC.

This clonotype came up many times. The chain combines TRBV6-2 or TRBV6-3 with TRBJ2-7, with 9 bases aligning to TRBD1. Germline lookup yields CDR1 MNHEY and CDR2 SVGEGT. V dropped 6 bases and J dropped 6; count of bases not matched to a gene: 9. This CDR3 has 14 residues. For the CDR3, the DNA is TGTGCCAGCAGGATTACAGGGGGCTTGGGCGAGCAGTACTTC. Its translation: CASRITGGLGEQYF.

This clonotype occurred a few times. This chain joins TRBV6-2 or TRBV6-3 and TRBJ2-1, with TRBD2 matching over 7 bases. Germline trimming cut 1 base from V and 0 bases from J; bases unmatched to any gene: 9. CDR1 and CDR2 from the germline V gene are MNHEY and SVGEGT. CDR3 length equals 18 residues. Here the CDR3 reads CASSYFGWRESSYNEQFF. CDR3 nucleotide sequence: TGTGCCAGCAGTTACTTCGGCTGGCGGGAGAGCTCCTACAATGAGCAGTTCTTC.

This clonotype was picked up a small number of times. One end of the junction fails to match germline, which may point to a read error. The V gene is TRBV4-1, the J gene TRBJ2-7; a possible D gene is TRBD1 (5 bases). The CDR3 extends over 15 amino acids. Looked up from germline, CDR1 is MGHRA and CDR2 is YSYEKL. CDR3 protein: CTSSQVIQGFHEQYF. CDR3 DNA sequence: TGCACCAGCAGCCAAGTAATTCAGGGTTTCCACGAGCAGTACTTC.

This clonotype was seen repeatedly, ten times or more. The chain uses TRBV7-2 and TRBJ2-5; TRBD2 is a possible D gene (6 bases). This CDR3 spans 17 amino acids. Trimming removed 1 base at V and 3 bases at J, with 18 bases between. Germline CDR1 reads SGHTA; CDR2 reads FQGNSA. CDR3 protein: CASSLEGRLDIKETQYF. The CDR3 bases are TGTGCCAGCAGCTTAGAGGGGAGACTAGACATAAAAGAGACCCAGTACTTC.

In regard to this clonotype: One junction end disagrees with the germline gene, perhaps due to a read error. The chain has TRBV20-1 and TRBJ2-3; D may be TRBD1 (6 bases). CDR3 length equals 13 residues. Germline loops: CDR1 DFQATT, CDR2 SNEGSKA (reference sequence). This CDR3 reads CSALDRATDAQYF. In nucleotides, the CDR3 is TGCAGTGCCTTGGACAGAGCCACAGATGCGCAGTATTTT.

Concerning this clonotype itself: This is likely a read error, given that the CDR3 carries no conserved phenylalanine or tryptophan at its end. The gene calls are TRBV30 and TRBJ2-1, with D uncertain. Germline V gene sequence: CDR1 GTSNPN, CDR2 SVGIG (reference sequence). V was pared by 1 base and J by 10 bases, with 14 bases between. This CDR3 comprises 13 residues. The CDR3 bases are TGTGCCTGGAGTGATTTGCCGACCTCGGAGCAGTTCCTC. Its translation: CAWSDLPTSEQFL.